This T cell receptor (beta chain) originates from a study of Ad26.COV2.S vaccination and SARS-CoV-2 variants. Germline CDR1 reads LNHDA; CDR2 reads SQIVND (reference sequence). V was clipped by 3 bases and J by 4 bases; unmatched bases: 4. This CDR3 contains 14 residues. Treatment: about 20 received Ad26.COV2.S at low or high dose, single or two shots; 5 received placebo; per-sample allocation not given. Sampling was performed 63 days after the first vaccine or placebo injection. Clones were read by immunoSEQ multiplex PCR, and TCRdb kept only the in-frame ones, dropping some. The table records 300,000 to 400,000 clones, less than 90% of them present only once.

The clonotype comes from a person between 18 and 59 years old who received the Ad26.COV2.S COVID-19 vaccine or a placebo. Sequencing was performed on peripheral blood, taken in a trial of Ad26.COV2.S vaccine versus placebo. This chain joins TRBV19 and TRBJ2-7, with TRBD1 identical over 9 bases. This CDR3 is CASSIGQGIYEQYF. The CDR3 DNA follows: TGTGCCAGTAGTATCGGACAGGGGATTTACGAGCAGTACTTC. The full variable domain, rest sourced from reference TRBV19 and TRBJ2-7, is DGGITQSPKYLFRKEGQNVTLSCEQNLNHDAMYWYRQDPGQGLRLIYYSQIVNDFQKGDIAEGYSVSREKKESFPLTVTSAQKNPTAFYLCASSIGQGIYEQYFGPGTRLTVT.